This is a list of T cell receptor beta chains from one sample in a study of T cells in localized non-small cell lung cancer. Sequenced by immunoSEQ multiplex PCR; TCRdb stores in-frame clones only, minus some. The table includes 870 or so clones, around 20% detected once. This material consisted of normal lung tissue next to the tumor, taken before any cancer treatment. Receptor source: a male donor aged 60 or over with stage II squamous cell lung carcinoma. Each CDR3 is given with its conserved first and last residue. The order of the fields is CDR3 protein, CDR3 DNA, clone size, D gene, J gene, V gene. A D gene is named only where the DNA matches it firmly. The size entry is marked missing in some rows and otherwise reads once, few, many or a size class.

CDR3 protein: CASSVAGGELYEQYF; CDR3 DNA: TGTGCCAGCAGCGTAGCGGGCGGGGAGCTTTACGAGCAGTACTTC; clone size: .; D gene: .; J gene: TRBJ2-7; V gene: TRBV9
CDR3 protein: CASSVGDTEAFF; CDR3 DNA: TGTGCCAGCAGTGTTGGGGACACTGAAGCTTTCTTT; clone size: few; D gene: .; J gene: TRBJ1-1; V gene: TRBV6-8
CDR3 protein: CASSLGGMDNEQFF; CDR3 DNA: TGCGCCAGCAGCTTGGGGGGAATGGACAATGAGCAGTTCTTC; clone size: .; D gene: .; J gene: TRBJ2-1; V gene: TRBV5-1